The present TCR beta chain was sequenced within a study of CD8+ T cells in alopecia areata. Overall study results and limits: Scalp lesions, especially in alopecia totalis/universalis, had higher clonality than normal scalp.

In regard to this clone: Its specificity is unknown.

cDNA reverse transcribed from extracted RNA served as the sequencing template. The assay was immunoSEQ multiplex PCR, and TCRdb's table has in-frame clones only and misses some. The sample shows roughly 150,000 clones, around 62% of them seen only once. Input material: CD8+ T cells sorted from blood. The receptor was derived from a human donor in good health.

CDR3 nucleotide sequence: TGTGCCAGCAGCTTATCGTCCTATTCCTACGAGCAGTACTTC. Protein sequence: CASSLSSYSYEQYF. The rearrangement joins TRBV7-9 to TRBJ2-7; D gene unclear. This CDR3 is 14 amino acids long. CDR1 is SEHNR, CDR2 FQNEAQ, per germline (reference sequence). V dropped 2 bases and J dropped 1 base, with 9 bases sitting between them.